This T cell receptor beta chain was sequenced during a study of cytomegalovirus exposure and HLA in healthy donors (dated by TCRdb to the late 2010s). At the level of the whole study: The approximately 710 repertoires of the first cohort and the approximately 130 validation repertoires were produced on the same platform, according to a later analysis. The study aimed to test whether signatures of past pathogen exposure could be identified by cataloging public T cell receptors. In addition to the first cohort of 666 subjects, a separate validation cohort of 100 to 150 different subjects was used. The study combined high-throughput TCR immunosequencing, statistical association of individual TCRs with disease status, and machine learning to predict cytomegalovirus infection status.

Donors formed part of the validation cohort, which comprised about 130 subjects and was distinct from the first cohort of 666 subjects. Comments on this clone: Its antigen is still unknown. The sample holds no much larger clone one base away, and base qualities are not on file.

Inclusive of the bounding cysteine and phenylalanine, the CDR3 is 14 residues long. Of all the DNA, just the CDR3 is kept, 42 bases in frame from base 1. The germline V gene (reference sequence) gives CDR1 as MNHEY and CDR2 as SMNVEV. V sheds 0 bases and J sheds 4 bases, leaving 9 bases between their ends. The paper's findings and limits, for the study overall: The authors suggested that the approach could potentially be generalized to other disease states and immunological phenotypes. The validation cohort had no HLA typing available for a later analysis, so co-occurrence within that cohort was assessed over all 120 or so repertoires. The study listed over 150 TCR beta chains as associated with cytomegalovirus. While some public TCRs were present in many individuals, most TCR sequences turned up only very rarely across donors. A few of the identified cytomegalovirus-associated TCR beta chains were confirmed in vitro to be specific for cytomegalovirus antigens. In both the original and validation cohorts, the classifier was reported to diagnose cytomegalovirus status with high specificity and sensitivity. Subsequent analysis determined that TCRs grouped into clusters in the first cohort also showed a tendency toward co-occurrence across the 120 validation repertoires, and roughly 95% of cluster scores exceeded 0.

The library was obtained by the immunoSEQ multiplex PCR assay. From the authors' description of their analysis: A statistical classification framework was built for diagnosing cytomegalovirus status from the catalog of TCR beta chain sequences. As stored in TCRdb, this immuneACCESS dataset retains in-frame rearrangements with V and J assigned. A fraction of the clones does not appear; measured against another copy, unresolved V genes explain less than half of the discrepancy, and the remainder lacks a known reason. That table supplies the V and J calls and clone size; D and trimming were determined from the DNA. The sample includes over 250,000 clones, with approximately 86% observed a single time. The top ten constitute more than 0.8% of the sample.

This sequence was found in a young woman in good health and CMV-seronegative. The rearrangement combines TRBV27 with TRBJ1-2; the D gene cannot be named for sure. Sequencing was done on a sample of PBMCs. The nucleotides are TGTGCCAGCAGTTTATCCTACAGAACCTATGGCTACACCTTC. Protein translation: CASSLSYRTYGYTF.